This T cell receptor (beta chain) was retrieved from a study of blood T cell repertoires in COVID-19. Study details: The study drew acute and convalescent COVID-19 samples from the United States, Italy and Spain. Sources were T cells, B-cell-depleted T cells, or PBMCs; the material itself was cDNA or gDNA.

Source study methods: Reference gene primer amplification in the assay estimated nucleated cell counts. Only in-frame clones appear in the TCRdb table, and some are missing; sequencing was by immunoSEQ multiplex PCR. V and J calls and clone size are given by that table; D and trimming were obtained from the DNA. Here the sample spans roughly 200,000 clones, about 83% being singletons. V lost 3 bases and J lost 6; bases outside the gene matches: 6. CDR3 length: 15 residues. Germline V gene sequence: CDR1 LNHNV, CDR2 YYDKDF (reference sequence). The TCR originated in a man aged 40-50 years with active or convalescent COVID-19. The chain links TRBV15 to TRBJ2-3; the match to TRBD2 covers 10 bases. Sequencing input: peripheral blood. The CDR3 DNA reads as TGTGCCACCAGCAGGGCTAGCGGGGGAGTGGATACGCAGTATTTT. Protein product: CATSRASGGVDTQYF.